The 25 T cell receptor beta chains below all came from one sample that was sequenced in a study of T-cell reconstitution after alpha-beta-depleted transplantation in children. It was with unique molecular identifiers that the TCRbeta library was prepared. TCRdb itself ran the PCR reads through MiXCR, one entry per CDR3 protein. The table lists about 540,000 distinct CDR3 sequences, around 19% of them singletons. The sequencing used PBMCs from the stem cell graft donor, collected from the stem cell graft. Receptor source: a human donor who donated a stem cell graft to a child with acute lymphoblastic leukemia.

The chain couples TRBV27 to TRBJ1-1; TRBD1 matches 7 bases. CDR3 length equals 15 residues. Germline CDR1 reads MNHEY; CDR2 reads SMNVEV (reference sequence). With 6 bases clipped from V and 2 bases from J, the junction kept 9 bases outside the gene matches. The CDR3 DNA sequence: TGTGCCAGCAGACAACAGGGGAGCTCAAACACTGAAGCTTTCTTT. The encoded protein is CASRQQGSSNTEAFF.

In this sample, this clonotype turned up a few times. The CDR3 DNA sequence: TGTGCCAGCAAAAGGACTAGCGGGACTCCCACCTACAATGAGCAGTTCTTC. Its translation is CASKRTSGTPTYNEQFF. The chain joins TRBV6-2 or TRBV6-3 to TRBJ2-1; 12 bases fit TRBD2. Germline CDR1 is MNHEY and CDR2 is SVGEGT. V lost 7 bases to trimming and J lost 2 bases; unmatched junction nucleotides: 9. This CDR3 contains 17 residues.

As to this clonotype: The junction does not match germline at one end; this may be a read error. This sequence joins TRBV5-1 and TRBJ2-5, with 9 nucleotides matching TRBD1. The CDR3 has 14 residues. Germline CDR1 is SGHRS and CDR2 is YFSETQ. CDR3: CASSLGDRVETQYF. The DNA of the CDR3 is TGTGCCAGCAGCTTAGGGGACAGGGTCGAGACCCAGTACTTC.

The sample holds one count of this clonotype. CDR3 in DNA: TGTGCCAGCAGCCAAGATCGCCATAGCCATGCGGATACGCAGTATTTT. This codes for CASSQDRHSHADTQYF. The V and J genes are TRBV3-1 and TRBJ2-3, with unresolved D. CDR1 LGHDT and CDR2 YNNKEL come from the germline V gene (reference sequence). The CDR3 contains 16 residues. Trimming stripped 0 bases from V and 6 bases from J, with 16 bases between.

The chain uses TRBV7-9 and TRBJ2-3; D is possibly TRBD2 (5 bases). V was trimmed by 2 bases and J by 1 base, leaving 7 bases between them. CDR1 is SEHNR, CDR2 FQNEAQ, per germline (reference sequence). The CDR3 extends over 14 amino acids. DNA for the CDR3: TGTGCCAGCAGCTTACCGCGGGGCACAGATACGCAGTATTTT. Amino acids: CASSLPRGTDTQYF.

This clonotype appeared a few times. The chain joins TRBV20-1 to TRBJ1-5; a weak D match, TRBD1 (6 bases). Germline V lookup: CDR1 DFQATT, CDR2 SNEGSKA (reference sequence). V shed 6 bases and J shed 4 bases, with 16 bases lying between them. CDR3 length equals 14 residues. CDR3 protein: CSATTQGGNQPQHF. CDR3 DNA: TGCAGTGCCACCACACAGGGTGGGAATCAGCCCCAGCATTTT.

The rearrangement links TRBV5-6 to TRBJ2-7; unclear D gene. V was pared by 1 base and J by 3 bases, with 8 bases between. CDR1 SGHDT and CDR2 YYEEEE come from the germline V gene. This CDR3 spans 13 amino acids. Here the CDR3 DNA reads TGTGCCAGCAGCTTGCTTGCTTTCTACGAGCAGTACTTC. Translation: CASSLLAFYEQYF.

This clonotype came up once. A read error may account for a junction end that differs from germline. This sequence joins TRBV3-1 and TRBJ2-7, with a possible D match to TRBD2 (6 bases). Germline V gene sequence: CDR1 LGHDT, CDR2 YNNKEL (reference sequence). The CDR3 runs 18 residues. The CDR3 DNA reads as TGTGCCTGCAGTTTAGAGGGACCGGGGCTAGCGTCCCTCTACGAGCAGTACTTC. Amino acid sequence: CACSLEGPGLASLYEQYF.

The V and J genes are TRBV27 and TRBJ1-5; a weak D match, TRBD1 (5 bases). V was trimmed by 2 bases and J by 3 bases, leaving 8 bases between them. The germline CDR1 and CDR2 sequences are MNHEY and SMNVEV (reference sequence). This CDR3 is 14 amino acids long. CDR3 loop: CASSLQGTNQPQHF. CDR3 DNA: TGTGCCAGCAGTTTACAGGGTACCAATCAGCCCCAGCATTTT.

V is TRBV20-1 and J is TRBJ1-1; the D gene is possibly TRBD1 (6 bases). The germline V gene encodes CDR1 DFQATT and CDR2 SNEGSKA (reference sequence). The CDR3 extends over 14 amino acids. V dropped 6 bases and J dropped 0 bases, with 14 bases sitting between them. CDR3 loop: CSAPPRGLNTEAFF. CDR3 DNA: TGCAGTGCCCCGCCCAGGGGCCTGAACACTGAAGCTTTCTTT.

The V and J genes are TRBV7-9 and TRBJ2-7; a weak D match, TRBD2 (6 bases). This CDR3 has 14 residues. V dropped 4 bases and J dropped 3 bases, with 13 bases sitting between them. The V gene's germline CDR1 is SEHNR and CDR2 FQNEAQ (reference sequence). The CDR3 DNA reads TGTGCCAGCAGCTCCGGTCGCGGGGTCTACGAGCAGTACTTC. Its translation is CASSSGRGVYEQYF.

This clonotype has just a few counts. DNA for the CDR3: TGTGCCAGCAGAAACGTGGACTACTACAATGAGCAGTTCTTC. Amino acid sequence: CASRNVDYYNEQFF. This chain connects TRBV9 to TRBJ2-1; weak D call: TRBD2 (6 bases). Germline loops: CDR1 SGDLS, CDR2 YYNGEE. The CDR3 runs 14 residues. Trimming pared 5 bases from V and 3 bases from J, leaving 12 bases between.

This clonotype was detected ten times or more. The CDR3 reads CASSPDRGRTEAFF. Here the CDR3 DNA reads TGCGCCAGCAGCCCGGACAGGGGAAGGACTGAAGCTTTCTTT. This chain links TRBV5-1 with TRBJ1-1; TRBD1 matches at 9 bases. The V and J ends lost 4 bases and 5 bases, in that order; junction bases with no gene match: 6. The length of the CDR3 is 14 residues. Germline values: CDR1 SGHRS, CDR2 YFSETQ. Full variable domain (missing parts from reference TRBV5-1 and TRBJ1-1): KAGVTQTPRYLIKTRGQQVTLSCSPISGHRSVSWYQQTPGQGLQFLFEYFSETQRNKGNFPGRFSGRQFSNSRSEMNVSTLELGDSALYLCASSPDRGRTEAFFGQGTRLTVV.

The chain links TRBV2 to TRBJ2-6, with 14 positions matching TRBD2. Per germline, CDR1 SNHLY and CDR2 FYNNEI. This CDR3 has 21 amino acids. The J segment lost 2 bases and the V segment lost 4 bases, leaving 13 bases of the junction unmatched. CDR3: CASSGHPGLAGEPTGANVLTF. The CDR3 DNA is TGTGCCAGCAGTGGGCACCCGGGACTAGCGGGAGAGCCAACTGGGGCCAACGTCCTGACTTTC.

This clonotype has more than one count but fewer than ten. The J gene is TRBJ2-1, the V gene TRBV29-1, with 14 bases aligning to TRBD2. This CDR3 comprises 14 residues. CDR1 SQVTM and CDR2 ANQGSEA come from the germline V gene. Unmatched junction bases numbered 6, after V lost 7 bases and J lost 7 bases. The CDR3 region has the DNA TGCAGCGCCAGGGGACTAGCGGGAGTGAATGAGCAGTTCTTC. Its translation is CSARGLAGVNEQFF.

A few counts support this clonotype. The chain recombines TRBV9 with TRBJ1-2; D possibly corresponds to TRBD1 (6 bases). Trimming shortened V by 0 bases and J by 2 bases, and 23 bases separated the two germline ends. Germline V CDR1 and CDR2: SGDLS, YYNGEE. This CDR3 is 19 amino acids long. CDR3 amino acids: CASSVAASGTFRGNYGYTF. CDR3 DNA: TGTGCCAGCAGCGTAGCCGCTTCCGGAACATTCAGGGGCAACTATGGCTACACCTTC. The full variable domain, with the rest looked up from reference TRBV9 and TRBJ1-2, is DSGVTQTPKHLITATGQRVTLRCSPRSGDLSVYWYQQSLDQGLQFLIQYYNGEERAKGNILERFSAQQFPDLHSELNLSSLELGDSALYFCASSVAASGTFRGNYGYTFGSGTRLTVV.

This clonotype was seen a few times. J is TRBJ2-1 and V is TRBV11-1; tentative D call: TRBD2 (6 bases). In germline, CDR1 is SGHAT, CDR2 FQDESV (reference sequence). The CDR3 covers 18 residues. Trimming shortened V by 5 bases and J by 0 bases, and 20 bases separated the two germline ends. CDR3 protein: CASSLLGAGLSSYNEQFF. CDR3 DNA sequence: TGTGCCAGCAGCCTCCTTGGGGCGGGACTGAGCTCCTACAATGAGCAGTTCTTC.

This clonotype occurred a few times. V is TRBV19 and J is TRBJ2-7, with D possibly matching TRBD1 (6 bases). Trimming took 1 base from V and 2 from J, leaving 9 bases between them. Germline CDR1 reads LNHDA; CDR2 reads SQIVND (reference sequence). The CDR3 consists of 14 residues. The CDR3 sequence is CASSIAGTTYEQYF. The CDR3 nucleotides are TGTGCCAGTAGTATAGCAGGGACAACCTACGAGCAGTACTTC.

This clonotype was counted between two and nine times. V gene TRBV6-5 combines with J gene TRBJ1-1; D perhaps matches TRBD1 (5 bases). V was clipped by 6 bases and J by 9 bases, with 14 bases between them. This CDR3 has 12 residues. Germline CDR1 reads MNHEY; CDR2 reads SVGAGI. The CDR3 loop is CASSPGAGQAFF. Written as DNA, the CDR3 is TGTGCCAGCAGCCCCGGGGCGGGACAAGCTTTCTTT.

The chain links TRBV5-6 to TRBJ1-1, with D possibly matching TRBD1 (6 bases). V was pared by 1 base and J by 2 bases, with 12 bases between. The germline CDR1 and CDR2 sequences are SGHDT and YYEEEE. The CDR3 has 15 residues. The CDR3 sequence: CASSLRLQGNTEAFF. The CDR3 DNA is TGTGCCAGCAGCTTGAGACTACAGGGAAACACTGAAGCTTTCTTT.

This clonotype came up many times. The chain employs TRBV4-1 and TRBJ2-7, with 12 bases matching TRBD2. The J segment lost 6 bases and the V segment lost 0 bases, leaving 12 bases of the junction unmatched. Germline CDR1 and CDR2: MGHRA and YSYEKL. The CDR3 extends over 18 amino acids. CDR3 in DNA: TGCGCCAGCAGCCAAGATCCGACGGGACTAGCGGGTTTAGGCGAGCAGTACTTC. Translating it yields CASSQDPTGLAGLGEQYF.

This clonotype appeared a few times. CDR3 nucleotides: TGCGCCAGCAGCCCCGGGACAGGGGTTGTCAATCAGCCCCAGCATTTT. This encodes CASSPGTGVVNQPQHF. V usage is TRBV5-1 and J usage is TRBJ1-5, with 10 bases that match TRBD1. Germline V gene sequence: CDR1 SGHRS, CDR2 YFSETQ. V gave up 4 bases and J gave up 3 bases; unmatched junction bases: 7. This CDR3 contains 16 residues.

The chain links TRBV29-1 to TRBJ2-1; a possible D gene is TRBD1 (5 bases). With 6 bases removed from V and 4 bases from J, the gap between germline ends came to 10 bases. The CDR3 loop spans 12 amino acids. CDR1 and CDR2 from the germline V gene are SQVTM and ANQGSEA. The chain's CDR3 is CSVQGLYNEQFF. The CDR3 nucleotides are TGCAGCGTGCAGGGATTATACAATGAGCAGTTCTTC.

Many counts were recorded for this clonotype. The gene calls are TRBV5-1 and TRBJ1-2; D unresolved. V shed 0 bases and J shed 5 bases, with 11 bases lying between them. The CDR3 covers 14 residues. Germline-derived CDR1 and CDR2 are SGHRS and YFSETQ. The CDR3 is CASSLDINGYGYTF. As DNA, the CDR3 is TGCGCCAGCAGCTTGGACATCAATGGGTATGGCTACACCTTC.

This clonotype has a handful of counts. The junction departs from the called germline gene at one end, perhaps through a read error. The CDR3 loop is CSVGDHLRLSF. CDR3 sequence (DNA): TGCAGCGTCGGGGACCACCTTAGGCTATCCTTC. The genes are TRBV29-1 and TRBJ1-2, with a possible D match to TRBD1 (5 bases). The germline V gene has CDR1 SQVTM and CDR2 ANQGSEA. CDR3 length: 11 residues.